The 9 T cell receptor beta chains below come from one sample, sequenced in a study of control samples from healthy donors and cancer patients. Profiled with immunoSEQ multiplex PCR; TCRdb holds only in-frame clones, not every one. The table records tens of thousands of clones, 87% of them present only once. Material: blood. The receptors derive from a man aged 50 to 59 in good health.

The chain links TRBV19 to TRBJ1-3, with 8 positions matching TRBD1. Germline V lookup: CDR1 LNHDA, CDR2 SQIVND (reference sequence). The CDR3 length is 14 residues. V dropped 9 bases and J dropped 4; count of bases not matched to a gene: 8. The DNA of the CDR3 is TGTGCCAGCAGGACAGGGTTCGTAGGAAACACCATATATTTT. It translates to CASRTGFVGNTIYF.

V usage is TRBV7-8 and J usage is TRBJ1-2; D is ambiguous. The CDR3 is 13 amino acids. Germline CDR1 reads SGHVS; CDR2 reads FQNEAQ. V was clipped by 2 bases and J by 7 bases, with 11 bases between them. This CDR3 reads CASSLSGVGGYTF. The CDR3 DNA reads TGTGCCAGCAGCTTATCTGGGGTTGGTGGCTACACCTTC.

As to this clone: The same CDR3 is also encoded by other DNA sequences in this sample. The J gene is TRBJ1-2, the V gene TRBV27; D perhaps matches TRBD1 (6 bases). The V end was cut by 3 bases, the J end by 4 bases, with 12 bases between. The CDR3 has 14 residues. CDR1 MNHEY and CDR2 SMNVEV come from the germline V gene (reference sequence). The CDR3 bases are TGTGCCAGCAGTTTCGGTGGACAGCCCTATGGCTACACCTTC. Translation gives CASSFGGQPYGYTF.

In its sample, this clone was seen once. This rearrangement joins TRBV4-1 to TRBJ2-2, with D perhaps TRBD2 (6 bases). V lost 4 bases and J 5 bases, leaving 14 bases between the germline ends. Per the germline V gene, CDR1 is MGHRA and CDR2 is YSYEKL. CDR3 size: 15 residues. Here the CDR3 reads CASSPRGTGTGELFF. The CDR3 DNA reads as TGCGCCAGCAGCCCTCGGGGGACTGGGACCGGGGAGCTGTTTTTT.

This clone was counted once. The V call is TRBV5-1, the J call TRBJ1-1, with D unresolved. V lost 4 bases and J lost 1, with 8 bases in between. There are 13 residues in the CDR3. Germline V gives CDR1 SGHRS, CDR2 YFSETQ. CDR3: CASSLTTNTEAFF. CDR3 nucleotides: TGCGCCAGCAGCCTTACAACGAACACTGAAGCTTTCTTT.

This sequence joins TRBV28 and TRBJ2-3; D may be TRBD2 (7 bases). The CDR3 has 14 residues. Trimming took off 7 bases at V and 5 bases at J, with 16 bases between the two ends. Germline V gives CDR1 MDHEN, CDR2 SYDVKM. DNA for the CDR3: TGTGCCAGCATCCTCACTAGGGGGGGAGATACGCAGTATTTT. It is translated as CASILTRGGDTQYF.

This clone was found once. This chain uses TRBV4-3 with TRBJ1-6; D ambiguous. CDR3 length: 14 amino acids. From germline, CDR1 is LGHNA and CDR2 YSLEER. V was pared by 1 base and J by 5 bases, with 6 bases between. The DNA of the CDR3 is TGCGCCAGCAGCCAAGCTTGGGATAATTCACCCCTCCACTTT. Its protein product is CASSQAWDNSPLHF.

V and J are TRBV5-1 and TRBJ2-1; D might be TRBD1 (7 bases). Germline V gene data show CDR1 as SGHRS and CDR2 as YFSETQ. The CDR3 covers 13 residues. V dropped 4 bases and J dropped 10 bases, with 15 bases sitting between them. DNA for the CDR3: TGCGCCAGCAGCGCCCTTGCAGGGGGGGAGCAGTTCTTC. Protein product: CASSALAGGEQFF.

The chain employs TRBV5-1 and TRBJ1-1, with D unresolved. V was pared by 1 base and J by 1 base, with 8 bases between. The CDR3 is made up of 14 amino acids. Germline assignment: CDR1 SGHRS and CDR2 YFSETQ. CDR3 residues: CASSLTVENTEAFF. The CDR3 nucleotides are TGCGCCAGCAGCTTGACAGTCGAGAACACTGAAGCTTTCTTT.